This TCR beta chain is from a study of shared T cell receptors in the human thymus. Measured with immunoSEQ multiplex PCR; TCRdb has only the in-frame clones, and not every one. Of some 700,000 clones listed, approximately 83% are singletons. With 6 bases removed from V and 0 bases from J, the gap between germline ends came to 14 bases. The CDR3 contains 15 residues. Per the germline V gene, CDR1 is MNHEY and CDR2 is SVGAGI. This sample was shared with a second study, whose subject was human thymus T cells. This second report adds: The study used thymus tissue resected during corrective heart surgery. Related research found strongly overlapping thymic repertoires in unrelated individuals.

The sequencing input was thymocytes. The source is a girl under three years old with a congenital heart defect. The chain has TRBV6-5 and TRBJ1-1, with D unresolved. The CDR3 loop is CASRAPHSMNTEAFF. CDR3 bases: TGTGCCAGCAGAGCCCCCCACTCAATGAACACTGAAGCTTTCTTT.